This T cell receptor (beta chain) was sequenced in a study of molecular identifiers for immune sequencing clone quantification. Note on this clonotype: The antigen remains undetermined. The junction differs from germline at one of its ends, possibly a read error.

MiXCR, applied by TCRdb to the PCR reads, yields one record per CDR3 protein. The repertoire consists of approximately 100,000 distinct CDR3 sequences, with roughly 38% occurring once and the leading ten covering around 3.8%. Germline values: CDR1 MNHEY, CDR2 SMNVEV (reference sequence). This CDR3 comprises 14 residues. Naive CD8 libraries came from roughly 20,000 to 1,000,000 sorted cells with 10%, 30% or 50% RNA. Study findings and constraints: Highly expanded clone sizes could be underestimated by identical TCR molecules sharing a barcode.

The material sequenced was naive CD8+ T cells from blood, with Jurkat cell RNA spiked in. Sample subset: FACS-sorted CD8+CD4-CCR7+CD45RA+ naive T cells. This chain uses TRBV27 with TRBJ1-1, with D maybe TRBD1 (6 bases). The receptor was derived from a human donor in good health. Some libraries in this study had Jurkat cell RNA spiked in. CDR3 residues: CASSLVGGSTDAFF. CDR3 in DNA: TGTGCCAGCAGTTTAGTCGGGGGCAGCACTGATGCTTTCTTT.